These T cell receptor beta chains were read from a single sample in a study of T cell responses to AZD1222 COVID-19 vaccine. TCRdb keeps only in-frame clones here, not all; method: immunoSEQ multiplex PCR. The table lists approximately 170,000 clones, over 85% of them singletons, with 1.6% in the top ten. Source: peripheral blood, taken on day 0 of AZD1222 vaccination. The receptors originated from an adult in good health. Each CDR3 is given with its conserved first and last residue. D genes are given only for firm matches. A row's size may be missing; if present it is once, few, many or a size class.

d_gene,v_gene,j_gene,abundance,len,CDR3aa,CDR3nt
.,TRBV19,TRBJ1-2,.,12,CASGRQNYGYTF,TGTGCCAGTGGTCGTCAGAACTATGGCTACACCTTC
TRBD1,TRBV19,TRBJ1-6,once,13,CASSALQGVVLHF,TGTGCCAGTAGTGCCCTACAGGGGGTAGTCCTCCACTTT
.,TRBV7-9,TRBJ2-3,.,16,CASSPRVGVGTDTQYF,TGTGCCAGCAGCCCACGAGTGGGGGTTGGGACTGATACGCAGTATTTT
.,TRBV11-3,TRBJ2-2,.,13,CASRAVVTGELFF,TGTGCCAGCAGGGCGGTGGTCACCGGGGAGCTGTTTTTT
.,TRBV4-1,TRBJ2-2,.,14,CASSPGQNTGELFF,TGCGCCAGCAGCCCGGGGCAGAACACCGGGGAGCTGTTTTTT
.,TRBV3-1/TRBV3-2,TRBJ1-5,once,14,CASSQVAGDQPQHF,TGTGCCAGCAGCCAAGTAGCAGGCGATCAGCCCCAGCATTTT
TRBD2,TRBV27,TRBJ2-7,.,15,CASSLAGGRINEQYF,TGTGCCAGCAGTTTAGCGGGGGGGCGAATCAACGAGCAGTACTTC
.,TRBV9,TRBJ1-1,.,13,CASSGTANTEAFF,TGTGCCAGCAGCGGGACGGCCAACACTGAAGCTTTCTTT
.,TRBV9,TRBJ2-3,.,15,CASSDGGGVLDTQYF,TGTGCCAGCAGCGACGGTGGAGGGGTTTTAGATACGCAGTATTTT
.,TRBV6-5,TRBJ1-1,.,13,CASSYARGTEAFF,TGTGCCAGCAGTTACGCTAGGGGCACTGAAGCTTTCTTT
.,TRBV27,TRBJ2-3,.,14,CASSLRRGTDTQYF,TGTGCCAGCAGTTTACGGCGGGGAACAGATACGCAGTATTTT
.,TRBV5-1,TRBJ1-1,.,13,CASSLFQNTEAFF,TGCGCCAGCAGCTTGTTTCAGAACACTGAAGCTTTCTTT
.,TRBV5-4,TRBJ2-3,.,14,CASSYGTLSDTQYF,TGTGCCAGCAGCTACGGGACATTGTCAGATACGCAGTATTTT
TRBD2,TRBV9,TRBJ2-3,once,16,CASSAVAGWGTDTQYF,TGTGCCAGCAGCGCCGTAGCGGGCTGGGGGACAGATACGCAGTATTTT
TRBD2,TRBV29-1,TRBJ2-3,.,15,CSVDLVGGPRDTQYF,TGCAGCGTTGATTTGGTGGGAGGGCCTCGAGATACGCAGTATTTT
.,TRBV7-2,TRBJ2-7,once,14,CASSLSGSSYEQYF,TGTGCCAGCAGCTTATCAGGGAGCTCCTACGAGCAGTACTTC
.,TRBV11-3,TRBJ1-3,.,13,CASSPTEGNTIYF,TGTGCCAGCAGCCCGACAGAAGGAAACACCATATATTTT
TRBD1,TRBV13,TRBJ1-2,few,13,CASSLGQDYGYTF,TGTGCCAGCAGCCTAGGACAGGACTATGGCTACACCTTC
.,TRBV9,TRBJ2-5,once,15,CASSVGKGMEETQYF,TGTGCCAGCAGCGTAGGCAAGGGGATGGAGGAGACCCAGTACTTC
.,TRBV2,TRBJ2-1,.,14,CASSEQGFYNEQFF,TGTGCCAGCAGTGAGCAGGGTTTCTACAATGAGCAGTTCTTC
TRBD1,TRBV18,TRBJ1-1,few,15,CASSTRQGRNTEAFF,TGTGCCAGCTCAACTCGACAGGGCCGGAACACTGAAGCTTTCTTT
TRBD2,TRBV5-1,TRBJ2-7,once,14,CASSGAGLAYEQYF,TGCGCCAGCAGCGGAGCGGGACTAGCGTACGAGCAGTACTTC
.,TRBV28,TRBJ1-3,.,15,CASSGGPNSGNTIYF,TGTGCCAGCAGCGGAGGACCAAACTCTGGAAACACCATATATTTT
TRBD1,TRBV29-1,TRBJ2-7,once,12,CSVSGQVNEQYF,TGCAGCGTTAGCGGACAGGTTAACGAGCAGTACTTC
.,TRBV7-8,TRBJ2-1,.,12,CATSYSYNEQFF,TGTGCCACCTCCTACTCCTACAATGAGCAGTTCTTC
.,TRBV3-1/TRBV3-2,TRBJ2-3,.,14,CASSQGSSTDTQYF,TGTGCCAGCAGCCAAGGTAGTAGCACAGATACGCAGTATTTT
.,TRBV2,TRBJ2-5,.,13,CASSGSPQETQYF,TGTGCCAGCAGTGGGAGTCCCCAAGAGACCCAGTACTTC
.,TRBV19,TRBJ1-2,.,15,CASSLYEHSAYGYTF,TGTGCCAGTAGTTTGTACGAACACAGCGCCTATGGCTACACCTTC